These 4 T cell receptor beta chains share one sample of origin, sequenced in a study of response to subunit inactivated influenza vaccine. One entry per CDR3 protein results from TCRdb running MiXCR on the RT-PCR reads. The sample shows approximately 530,000 distinct CDR3 sequences, 13% of them seen only once. The sequenced sample was PBMCs from blood, obtained 40 to 50 days after vaccination. Receptor source: a man aged 45-60 years who received an inactivated influenza vaccine.

This chain uses TRBV11-2 with TRBJ1-1; D is unclear. The CDR3 loop spans 14 amino acids. Germline values: CDR1 SGHAT, CDR2 FQNNGV. Trimming left V 4 bases short and J 2 bases short, with 11 bases between. CDR3 protein: CASSSLQKNTEAFF. CDR3 nucleotide sequence: TGTGCCAGCAGCTCTTTACAGAAAAACACTGAAGCTTTCTTT.

This clonotype turned up a few times. A junction end diverges from the germline sequence, so it may reflect a read error. This chain uses TRBV7-7 with TRBJ2-5; 11 bases fit TRBD1. Germline CDR1 is SSHAT and CDR2 is FNYEAQ (reference sequence). The CDR3 spans 13 residues. The CDR3 DNA follows: TGTGCTAGCAGCTCAGGACAGGGGGCGCCCCCGAACTTC. Encoded protein: CASSSGQGAPPNF.

The chain couples TRBV20-1 to TRBJ2-2, with TRBD2 matching 8 bases. The germline V gene has CDR1 DFQATT and CDR2 SNEGSKA (reference sequence). The CDR3 runs to 19 residues. J gave up 0 bases and V 2 bases, and 14 bases lay outside the gene matches. The CDR3 DNA sequence: TGCAGTGCTAGACTCGGACGGGAGGGCCTTCTGACGAACACCGGGGAGCTGTTTTTT. Translation gives CSARLGREGLLTNTGELFF.

The V call is TRBV28, the J call TRBJ1-3, with TRBD1 matching over 7 bases. This CDR3 spans 16 amino acids. CDR1 is MDHEN and CDR2 is SYDVKM in the germline V gene. Trimming cost V 6 bases and J 0 bases; bases outside gene matches: 8. CDR3 bases: TGTGCCAGCAGCCCTCGACAGGGTTACTCTGGAAACACCATATATTTT. Its translation: CASSPRQGYSGNTIYF.